A selection of T cell receptor beta chains follows, all from one sample in a study of control samples from healthy donors and cancer patients. TCRdb's copy holds only in-frame clones and misses some; the assay was immunoSEQ multiplex PCR. The repertoire holds approximately 71,000 clones, with 85% to 90% as singletons. Specimen: PBMCs. The receptors derive from a man aged 60-69 years with lung cancer. The CDR3 runs from the conserved cysteine through the conserved F or W. D genes are given only for firm matches. Part of the rows lack a size; the others show once, few, many or a class for expanded clones.

>TRBV5-1|-|TRBJ1-2|TRBD1
CASSRGQEGGGYTF
TGCGCCAGCAGCCGTGGACAGGAGGGGGGGGGCTACACCTTC
>TRBV12-3/TRBV12-4|once|TRBJ2-1|TRBD2
CASSSGTSGLF
TGTGCCAGCAGTTCTGGGACTAGCGGTCTCTTC
>TRBV2|-|TRBJ2-2|-
CASSESAGELFF
TGTGCCAGCAGTGAATCGGCCGGGGAGCTGTTTTTT
>TRBV7-9|-|TRBJ2-2|TRBD1
CASSLTGGPNTGELFF
TGTGCCAGCAGTTTAACAGGGGGCCCTAACACCGGGGAGCTGTTTTTT
>TRBV19|-|TRBJ1-4|-
CASSRLTGEKLFF
TGTGCCAGTAGTCGCCTTACAGGGGAAAAACTGTTTTTT
>TRBV7-3|-|TRBJ1-1|-
CASSTSNGDTEAFF
TGTGCCAGCAGCACCTCTAATGGCGACACTGAAGCTTTCTTT
>TRBV5-6|-|TRBJ1-1|-
CASSLKGNTEAFF
TGTGCCAGCAGCTTGAAAGGGAACACTGAAGCTTTCTTT
>TRBV27|-|TRBJ1-2|-
CASSFRANYGYTF
TGTGCCAGCAGTTTTCGGGCCAACTATGGCTACACCTTC
>TRBV19|-|TRBJ1-5|TRBD1
CASSISRGASNQPQHF
TGTGCCAGTAGTATTTCCAGGGGGGCTAGCAATCAGCCCCAGCATTTT
>TRBV11-3|-|TRBJ1-1|-
CASQQNMNTEAFF
TGTGCCAGCCAACAGAACATGAACACTGAAGCTTTCTTT
>TRBV12-5|-|TRBJ1-5|-
CASGFGSGRAQHF
TGTGCTAGTGGTTTCGGATCCGGAAGGGCCCAGCATTTT
>TRBV7-3|-|TRBJ2-2|-
CASSLFGTPNTGELFF
TGTGCCAGCAGCTTATTCGGGACACCGAACACCGGGGAGCTGTTTTTT
>TRBV29-1|-|TRBJ1-2|-
CSVTTEYYGYTF
TGCAGCGTCACGACGGAGTACTATGGCTACACCTTC
>TRBV25-1|-|TRBJ2-3|-
CASSGLGAPTDTQYF
TGTGCCAGCAGTGGTCTGGGGGCGCCCACAGATACGCAGTATTTT
>TRBV7-2|once|TRBJ1-6|TRBD1
CASRSQGIYSPLHF
TGTGCCAGCAGGTCACAGGGGATTTATTCACCCCTCCACTTT
>TRBV6-1|-|TRBJ2-3|TRBD2
CASSEGYTSGVTDTQYF
TGTGCCAGCAGTGAAGGCTACACTAGCGGGGTAACAGATACGCAGTATTTT
>TRBV5-1|-|TRBJ2-7|TRBD1
CASSETGGEVNEQYF
TGCGCCAGCAGCGAGACAGGGGGCGAGGTCAACGAGCAGTACTTC
>TRBV27|-|TRBJ1-1|-
CASSDKAKGTEAFF
TGTGCCAGCAGCGACAAGGCAAAGGGCACTGAAGCTTTCTTT
>TRBV18|-|TRBJ1-1|-
CASSLSELGSNTEAFF
TGTGCCAGCTCACTATCGGAGCTGGGATCGAACACTGAAGCTTTCTTT
>TRBV9|-|TRBJ1-2|-
CASSRRGYTIANYGYTF
TGTGCCAGCAGCCGTAGAGGCTATACTATAGCTAACTATGGCTACACCTTC
>TRBV2|-|TRBJ2-5|-
CASSEAPLGEETQYF
TGTGCCAGCAGTGAAGCGCCGTTAGGGGAAGAGACCCAGTACTTC
>TRBV2|-|TRBJ2-5|-
CASIRGYQETQYF
TGTGCCAGCATTCGTGGGTACCAAGAGACCCAGTACTTC